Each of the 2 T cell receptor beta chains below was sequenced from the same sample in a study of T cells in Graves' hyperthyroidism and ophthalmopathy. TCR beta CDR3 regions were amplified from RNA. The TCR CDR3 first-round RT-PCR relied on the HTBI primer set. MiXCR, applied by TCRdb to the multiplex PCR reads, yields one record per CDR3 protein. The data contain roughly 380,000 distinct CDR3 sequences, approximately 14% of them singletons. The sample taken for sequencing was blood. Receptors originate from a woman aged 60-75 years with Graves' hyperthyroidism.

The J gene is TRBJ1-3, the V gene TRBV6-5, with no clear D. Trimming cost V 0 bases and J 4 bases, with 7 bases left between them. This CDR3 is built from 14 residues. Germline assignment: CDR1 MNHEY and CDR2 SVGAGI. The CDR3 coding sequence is TGTGCCAGCAGTTACTCGGGTCAGGGAAACACCATATATTTT. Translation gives CASSYSGQGNTIYF.

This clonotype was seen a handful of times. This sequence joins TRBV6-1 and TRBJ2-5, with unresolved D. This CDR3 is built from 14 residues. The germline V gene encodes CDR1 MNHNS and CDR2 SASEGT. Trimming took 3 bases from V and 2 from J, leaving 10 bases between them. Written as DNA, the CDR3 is TGTGCCAGCAGTGAGATACACATACAAGAGACCCAGTACTTC. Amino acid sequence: CASSEIHIQETQYF.